One and the same sample provided the 18 T cell receptor beta chains below, sequenced in a study of cytomegalovirus exposure and HLA in healthy donors. The PCR contained 60 Vbeta and 13 Jbeta primers. Assay: immunoSEQ multiplex PCR; the TCRdb copy retains only in-frame clones and omits some. The profile covers 130,000 to 150,000 clones, with roughly 78% appearing a single time and approximately 2.3% taken by the ten largest. Material for sequencing was PBMCs. Source of these receptors: a man under 40 in good health and CMV-seronegative.

This clone was observed a single time. This sequence joins TRBV5-6 and TRBJ1-2, with 8 nucleotides matching TRBD1. V shed 0 bases, J shed 4 bases, and the junction held 2 bases outside the gene matches. The CDR3 runs to 14 residues. Germline-derived CDR1 and CDR2 are SGHDT and YYEEEE. The CDR3 sequence: CASSLGQGIYGYTF. CDR3 DNA sequence: TGTGCCAGCAGCTTGGGACAGGGGATCTATGGCTACACCTTC.

In its sample, this clone was seen once. The chain carries TRBV30 and TRBJ1-5; D not certain. The germline CDR1 and CDR2 sequences are GTSNPN and SVGIG (reference sequence). CDR3 size: 14 residues. V was pared by 0 bases and J by 3 bases, with 9 bases between. CDR3 nucleotide sequence: TGTGCCTGGAGTGTGGGCGGGATCAATCAGCCCCAGCATTTT. Translating it yields CAWSVGGINQPQHF. Supplemented by reference TRBV30 and TRBJ1-5, the full variable domain reads SQTIHQWPATLVQPVGSPLSLECTVEGTSNPNLYWYRQAAGRGLQLLFYSVGIGQISSEVPQNLSASRPQDRQFILSSKKLLLSDSGFYLCAWSVGGINQPQHFGDGTRLSIL.

Note on this clone: This CDR3 is missing its conserved last phenylalanine or tryptophan, likely due to a read error. It is unclear where the CDR3 begins or ends on the DNA, so no DNA is shown, and the CDR3 is as TCRdb lists it. The chain carries TRBV28 and TRBJ2-7; the tabulated D call, TRBD2, remains unverified against the DNA. From germline, CDR1 is MDHEN and CDR2 SYDVKM. The CDR3 region is 14 residues in length, termini included. CDR3 amino acids: CASSQPPTTSGILY.

This sequence joins TRBV4-1 and TRBJ1-2; no reliable D call. This CDR3 is built from 11 residues. V dropped 1 base and J dropped 8 bases, with 5 bases sitting between them. Germline V gene lookup returns CDR1 MGHRA and CDR2 YSYEKL. The CDR3 here is CASSQAAGYTF. In DNA, the CDR3 is TGCGCCAGCAGCCAAGCTGCGGGCTACACCTTC.

V gene TRBV4-1 combines with J gene TRBJ2-1; tentative D call: TRBD2 (5 bases). Germline-derived CDR1 and CDR2 are MGHRA and YSYEKL. V was pared by 0 bases and J by 8 bases, with 11 bases between. CDR3 size: 14 residues. The CDR3 DNA reads as TGCGCCAGCAGCCAAGAGTCGGGATACGATGAGCAGTTCTTC. Its protein product is CASSQESGYDEQFF.

The genes are TRBV6-4 and TRBJ2-7, with a tentative D call TRBD2 (7 bases). V was trimmed by 7 bases and J by 5 bases, leaving 21 bases between them. Germline CDR1 reads MRHNA; CDR2 reads SNTAGT. The CDR3 has 15 amino acids. The CDR3 sequence is CASNRRGAIPHEQYF. Here the CDR3 DNA reads TGTGCCAGCAACAGACGGGGGGCCATACCCCACGAGCAGTACTTC.

V usage is TRBV9 and J usage is TRBJ1-4, with TRBD1 matching over 7 bases. Germline CDR1 reads SGDLS; CDR2 reads YYNGEE. The CDR3 is made up of 15 amino acids. The junction had 6 bases not matched to a gene; V was cut back by 0 bases and J by 7 bases. CDR3 in amino acids: CASSVERGPSEKLFF. The CDR3 DNA follows: TGTGCCAGCAGCGTAGAGAGGGGGCCCAGTGAAAAACTGTTTTTT.

The V and J genes are TRBV9 and TRBJ2-1; no clear D. The CDR3 is 11 residues long. With 5 bases removed from V and 3 bases from J, the gap between germline ends came to 3 bases. Germline V CDR1 and CDR2: SGDLS, YYNGEE. The CDR3 DNA follows: TGTGCCAGCAGTAACTACAATGAGCAGTTCTTC. Translation: CASSNYNEQFF.

As concerns this clone: A junction end diverges from the germline sequence, so it may reflect a read error. V is TRBV5-1 and J is TRBJ1-6, with D uncertain. Germline values: CDR1 SGHRS, CDR2 YFSETQ. This CDR3 comprises 14 residues. This CDR3 is CASSLGRENSPLHF. The DNA of the CDR3 is TGCGCCAGCAGTTTGGGAAGAGAGAATTCACCCCTCCACTTT.

The chain is built from TRBV10-3 and TRBJ2-5, with D possibly TRBD2 on 5 matching bases. V lost 11 bases to trimming and J lost 5 bases, with 18 bases between them. The CDR3 contains 13 residues. The V gene's germline CDR1 is ENHRY and CDR2 SYGVKD. This chain's CDR3 is CAVQRREKETQYF. Written as DNA, the CDR3 is TGTGCCGTTCAACGAAGGGAGAAGGAGACCCAGTACTTC.

The V call is TRBV7-8, the J call TRBJ2-5; TRBD2 matches 9 bases. With 5 bases clipped from V and 3 bases from J, the junction kept 4 bases outside the gene matches. Germline V gene data show CDR1 as SGHVS and CDR2 as FQNEAQ. The CDR3 has 14 residues. The CDR3 region is CASSISGGKETQYF. The CDR3 nucleotides are TGTGCCAGCAGCATTAGCGGGGGTAAAGAGACCCAGTACTTC.

There are a few counts of this clone. The chain uses TRBV19 and TRBJ2-3; 7 positions match TRBD2. In germline, CDR1 is LNHDA, CDR2 SQIVND (reference sequence). The CDR3 has 15 residues. Losses at the gene ends were 2 bases for V and 0 bases for J; bases not matched to a gene: 2. CDR3 protein: CASSIRGGSTDTQYF. In DNA form, the CDR3 reads TGTGCCAGTAGTATAAGGGGAGGGAGCACAGATACGCAGTATTTT.

The chain joins TRBV7-9 to TRBJ2-7, with 13 nucleotides matching TRBD2. Germline CDR1 reads SEHNR; CDR2 reads FQNEAQ (reference sequence). This CDR3 comprises 15 residues. The trim removed 6 bases at V and 6 bases at J, leaving 8 bases unmatched. CDR3 residues: CASSRGTSGILEQYF. The CDR3 nucleotides are TGTGCCAGCAGTAGAGGGACTAGCGGGATCCTCGAGCAGTACTTC. Looking up the rest from reference TRBV7-9 and TRBJ2-7 gives the full variable domain: DTGVSQNPRHKITKRGQNVTFRCDPISEHNRLYWYRQTLGQGPEFLTYFQNEAQLEKSRLLSDRFSAERPKGSFSTLEIQRTEQGDSAMYLCASSRGTSGILEQYFGPGTRLTVT.

Comment on this clone: An end of the junction does not agree with germline; a read error may underlie this. The chain is built from TRBV7-8 and TRBJ1-5; TRBD1 matches 9 bases. CDR3 length: 19 residues. Germline assignment: CDR1 SGHVS and CDR2 FQNEAQ. DNA of the CDR3: TGTGCCAGCAGCTTGAGGAGGACAGGGGACCCCTTTGACAATCAGCCCCAGAATTTT. Residues: CASSLRRTGDPFDNQPQNF.

The chain is built from TRBV7-7 and TRBJ2-5; D possibly corresponds to TRBD2 (5 bases). Trimming pared 5 bases from V and 2 bases from J, leaving 9 bases between. This CDR3 spans 13 amino acids. CDR1 is SSHAT, CDR2 FNYEAQ, per germline (reference sequence). Here the CDR3 DNA reads TGTGCCAGCAGCGTAGGACTTCAAGAGACCCAGTACTTC. Translated: CASSVGLQETQYF.

This chain uses TRBV7-2 with TRBJ1-5; 11 nucleotides align to TRBD1. J lost 2 bases, V lost 7 bases, and 13 bases had no gene match. This CDR3 region has 18 residues. Germline lookup yields CDR1 SGHTA and CDR2 FQGNSA. The CDR3 loop is CASTEDRGRDFGNQPQHF. The CDR3 DNA is TGTGCCAGCACGGAGGACAGGGGGCGCGATTTTGGCAATCAGCCCCAGCATTTT.

This clone was detected once. The chain links TRBV18 to TRBJ1-1; possible D gene TRBD1, 6 bases. CDR3 size: 15 residues. Germline assignment: CDR1 KGHSH and CDR2 LQKENI. V lost 3 bases to trimming and J lost 4 bases, with 15 bases between them. CDR3 DNA: TGTGCCAGCTCACCCCCCCAGGGGTTGGGCACTGAAGCTTTCTTT. It codes for CASSPPQGLGTEAFF. The full variable domain, with the rest looked up from reference TRBV18 and TRBJ1-1, is NAGVMQNPRHLVRRRGQEARLRCSPMKGHSHVYWYRQLPEEGLKFMVYLQKENIIDESGMPKERFSAEFPKEGPSILRIQQVVRGDSAAYFCASSPPQGLGTEAFFGQGTRLTVV.

V and J are TRBV14 and TRBJ1-5; D is unresolved. The CDR3 length is 13 residues. Trimming shortened V by 3 bases and J by 0 bases, and 3 bases separated the two germline ends. Looked up from germline, CDR1 is SGHDN and CDR2 is FVKESK. The CDR3 loop reads CASSQSSNQPQHF. CDR3 bases: TGTGCCAGCAGCCAGAGTAGCAATCAGCCCCAGCATTTT. The complete variable domain, with remaining parts taken from reference TRBV14 and TRBJ1-5, reads EAGVTQFPSHSVIEKGQTVTLRCDPISGHDNLYWYRRVMGKEIKFLLHFVKESKQDESGMPNNRFLAERTGGTYSTLKVQPAELEDSGVYFCASSQSSNQPQHFGDGTRLSIL.